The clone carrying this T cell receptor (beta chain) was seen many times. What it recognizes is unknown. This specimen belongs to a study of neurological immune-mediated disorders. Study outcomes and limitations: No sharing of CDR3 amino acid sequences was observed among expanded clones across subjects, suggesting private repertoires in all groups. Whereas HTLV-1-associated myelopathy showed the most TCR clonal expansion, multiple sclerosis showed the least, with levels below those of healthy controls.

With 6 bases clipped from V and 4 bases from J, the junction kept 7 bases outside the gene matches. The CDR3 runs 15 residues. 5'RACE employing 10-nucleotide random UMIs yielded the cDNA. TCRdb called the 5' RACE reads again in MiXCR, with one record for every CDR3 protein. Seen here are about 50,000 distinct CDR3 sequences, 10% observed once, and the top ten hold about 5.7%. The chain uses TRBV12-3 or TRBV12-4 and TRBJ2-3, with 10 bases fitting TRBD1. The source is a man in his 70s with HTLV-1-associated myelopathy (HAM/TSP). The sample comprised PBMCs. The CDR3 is CASRIGGTGADTQYF. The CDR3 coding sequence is TGTGCCAGCAGAATCGGCGGGACAGGGGCAGATACGCAGTATTTT.